This TCR beta chain was documented in a study of blood T cell repertoires in COVID-19. Whole-study context: Samples of COVID-19 (acute and convalescent) were obtained from the United States, Italy and Spain.

Assay used: immunoSEQ multiplex PCR; TCRdb lists only in-frame clones, some missing. The data hold about 13,000 clones, with around 90% observed a single time. V was clipped by 7 bases and J by 5 bases, with 11 bases between them. In germline, CDR1 is MDHEN, CDR2 SYDVKM. The length of the CDR3 is 13 residues. This chain links TRBV28 with TRBJ2-2, with a possible D match to TRBD2 (5 bases). Sequenced sample: peripheral blood. The clonotype comes from a human donor with active COVID-19. The donor label of this sample is uncertain. The CDR3 sequence is CASTLRVTGELFF. Here the CDR3 DNA reads TGTGCCAGCACCCTGCGGGTAACCGGGGAGCTGTTTTTT.